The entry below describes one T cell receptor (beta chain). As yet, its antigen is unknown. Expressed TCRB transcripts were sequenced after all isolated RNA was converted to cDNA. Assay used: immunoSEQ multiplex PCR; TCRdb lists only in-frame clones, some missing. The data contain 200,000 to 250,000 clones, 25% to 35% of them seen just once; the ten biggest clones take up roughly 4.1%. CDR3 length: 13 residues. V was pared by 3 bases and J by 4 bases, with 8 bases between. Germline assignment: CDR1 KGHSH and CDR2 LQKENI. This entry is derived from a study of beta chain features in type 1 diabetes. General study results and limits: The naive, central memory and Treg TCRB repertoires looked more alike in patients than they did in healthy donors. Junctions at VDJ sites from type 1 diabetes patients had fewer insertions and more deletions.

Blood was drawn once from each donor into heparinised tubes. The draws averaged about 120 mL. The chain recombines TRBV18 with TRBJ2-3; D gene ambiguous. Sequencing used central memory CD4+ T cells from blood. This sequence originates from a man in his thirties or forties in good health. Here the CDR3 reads CASSPRTADTQYF. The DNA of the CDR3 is TGTGCCAGCTCACCCAGGACCGCAGATACGCAGTATTTT. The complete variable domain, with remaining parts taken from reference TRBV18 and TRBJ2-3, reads NAGVMQNPRHLVRRRGQEARLRCSPMKGHSHVYWYRQLPEEGLKFMVYLQKENIIDESGMPKERFSAEFPKEGPSILRIQQVVRGDSAAYFCASSPRTADTQYFGPGTRLTVL.